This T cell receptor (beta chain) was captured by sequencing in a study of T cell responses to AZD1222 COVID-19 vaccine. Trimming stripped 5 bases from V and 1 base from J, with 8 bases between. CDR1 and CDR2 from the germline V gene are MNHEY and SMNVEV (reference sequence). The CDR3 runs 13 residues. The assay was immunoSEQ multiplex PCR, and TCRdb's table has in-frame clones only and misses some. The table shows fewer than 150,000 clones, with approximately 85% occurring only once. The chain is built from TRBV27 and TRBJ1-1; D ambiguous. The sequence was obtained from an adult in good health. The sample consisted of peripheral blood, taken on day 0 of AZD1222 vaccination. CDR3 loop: CASSPFGNTEAFF. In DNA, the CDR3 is TGTGCCAGCAGTCCGTTTGGGAACACTGAAGCTTTCTTT.